A selection of T cell receptor beta chains follows, all from one sample in a study of blood T cells in healthy people across ages. TCRdb passed the 5' RACE reads through MiXCR, listing each CDR3 protein once. The data contain 800,000 to 950,000 distinct CDR3 sequences, 25% to 35% of them seen just once; the ten biggest clones take up roughly 10%. The same sample was also studied in work on T cells of mothers and their children.

Sequenced: blood. These receptors originate from a woman in her thirties or forties in good health. Each CDR3 is given with its conserved first and last residue. Fields, in order: V gene, CDR3 length, D gene, J gene, clone size, CDR3 DNA, CDR3 protein. A D gene is named only where the DNA matches it firmly. Rows may omit the clone size; those that give it use once, few, many or a size class.

V: TRBV28; length: 14; D: TRBD2; J: TRBJ2-5; size: many; DNA: TGTGCCAGCAGCTTTAGCGGGGGGAAAGAGACCCAGTACTTC; CDR3: CASSFSGGKETQYF
V: TRBV28; length: 14; D: TRBD1; J: TRBJ1-2; size: few; DNA: TGTGCCAGCTCGGACAGGGAAGGTTACTATGGCTACACCTTC; CDR3: CASSDREGYYGYTF
V: TRBV7-8; length: 13; D: .; J: TRBJ2-4; size: many; DNA: TGTGCCAGCAGCCTTAGGACAGAAAACATTCAGTACTTC; CDR3: CASSLRTENIQYF
V: TRBV14; length: 12; D: .; J: TRBJ2-7; size: .; DNA: TGTGCCAGCAGCCAAGTATCCGGGAAGCAGTACTTC; CDR3: CASSQVSGKQYF
V: TRBV7-2; length: 15; D: .; J: TRBJ2-3; size: few; DNA: TGTGCCAGCAGCTTAGCGGCTAGCGCAGAGTATACGCAGTATTTT; CDR3: CASSLAASAEYTQYF
V: TRBV28; length: 19; D: .; J: TRBJ1-2; size: many; DNA: TGTGCCAGCAGTTTATCCCTCCTAGAGGTTTCGCCCGAATTCTATGGCTACACCTTC; CDR3: CASSLSLLEVSPEFYGYTF
V: TRBV9; length: 17; D: TRBD2; J: TRBJ2-1; size: .; DNA: TGTGCCAGCAGCGTAGTTCCTAGCGGGGGGGTTCAAAATGAGCAGTTCTTC; CDR3: CASSVVPSGGVQNEQFF
V: TRBV13; length: 15; D: TRBD2; J: TRBJ2-1; size: .; DNA: TGTGCCAGCAGCCCCCCGGGGGGGTTTTACAATGAGCAGTTCTTC; CDR3: CASSPPGGFYNEQFF
V: TRBV19; length: 17; D: TRBD1; J: TRBJ2-1; size: few; DNA: TGTGCCAGTAGTATACTTTCGGACAGGCCCTTTCACAATGAGCAGTTCTTC; CDR3: CASSILSDRPFHNEQFF
V: TRBV5-1; length: 13; D: TRBD2; J: TRBJ2-1; size: many; DNA: TGCGCCAGCAGTCCCAGCGGGGGTTATGAGCAGTTCTTC; CDR3: CASSPSGGYEQFF
V: TRBV7-2; length: 14; D: .; J: TRBJ1-1; size: .; DNA: TGTGCCAGCAGCTCACAGGTTGGGGTCACTGAAGCTTTCTTT; CDR3: CASSSQVGVTEAFF
V: TRBV14; length: 15; D: .; J: TRBJ2-7; size: .; DNA: TGTGCCAGCAGCTTCGGACCGGGGATCAGTTACGAGCAGTACTTC; CDR3: CASSFGPGISYEQYF
V: TRBV5-1; length: 14; D: .; J: TRBJ1-4; size: .; DNA: TGCGCCAGCAGCCCGGGACGGGGGAATGAAAAACTGTTTTTT; CDR3: CASSPGRGNEKLFF
V: TRBV28; length: 12; D: .; J: TRBJ1-5; size: many; DNA: TGTGCCAGCAGTCGGAGGGATCAGCCCCAGCATTTT; CDR3: CASSRRDQPQHF
V: TRBV28; length: 13; D: .; J: TRBJ2-5; size: many; DNA: TGTGCCAGCAGCGCCCCGGCGACGGAGACCCAGTACTTC; CDR3: CASSAPATETQYF
V: TRBV28; length: 12; D: .; J: TRBJ2-1; size: .; DNA: TGTGCCAGCAGTACCAGGGTTGGTGAGCAGTTCTTC; CDR3: CASSTRVGEQFF
V: TRBV6-5; length: 14; D: .; J: TRBJ2-5; size: many; DNA: TGTGCCAGCAGCCCTTGGAGGGGAAAAGAGACCCAGTACTTC; CDR3: CASSPWRGKETQYF
V: TRBV4-1; length: 13; D: .; J: TRBJ1-1; size: few; DNA: TGCGCCAGCCGGCGATTTATGAACACTGAAGCTTTCTTT; CDR3: CASRRFMNTEAFF
V: TRBV29-1; length: 11; D: .; J: TRBJ1-1; size: many; DNA: TGCAGCGTTGAAATCGGGGTAGCAGCTTTCTTT; CDR3: CSVEIGVAAFF
V: TRBV6-6; length: 16; D: .; J: TRBJ2-7; size: many; DNA: TGTGCCAGCAGTTACTACGACAGGCAACAGCCCTACGAGCAGTACTTC; CDR3: CASSYYDRQQPYEQYF
V: TRBV2; length: 16; D: .; J: TRBJ2-4; size: many; DNA: TGTGCCAGCAGTGAAAGAATCAGGGGTGCCAAAAACATTCAGTACTTC; CDR3: CASSERIRGAKNIQYF
V: TRBV9; length: 14; D: .; J: TRBJ2-5; size: many; DNA: TGTGCCAGCAGCGTCGCAGGGTTACAAGAGACCCAGTACTTC; CDR3: CASSVAGLQETQYF
V: TRBV20-1; length: 12; D: .; J: TRBJ1-1; size: .; DNA: TGCAGTGCTAGTCTGACAGGCTTTGAAGCTTTCTTT; CDR3: CSASLTGFEAFF
V: TRBV4-1; length: 15; D: TRBD1; J: TRBJ2-7; size: many; DNA: TGCGCCAGCAGCCAAGAGGGACAGAATACCTACGAGCAGTACTTC; CDR3: CASSQEGQNTYEQYF
V: TRBV3-1; length: 16; D: .; J: TRBJ1-1; size: .; DNA: TGTGCCAGCAGCCAAGGGGCGTTTCGCGTCAGAGAAGAAGCTTTCTTT; CDR3: CASSQGAFRVREEAFF